The 21 T cell receptor beta chains below were found in one sample sequenced in a study of control samples from healthy donors and cancer patients (dated by TCRdb to the early 2020s). Library prep was done by the immunoSEQ multiplex PCR assay. TCRdb obtained this table from immuneACCESS and retained in-frame rearrangements with V and J assigned. These tables miss some clones; where compared with another copy, unresolved V genes account for less than half of the shortfall, and the remainder is unexplained. Recorded for this sample are 150,000 to 160,000 clones; roughly 92% of them occurred a single time. The ten biggest clones cover around 2.2% of the sample. Sequenced sample: blood. Receptor source: a man between 45 and 60 years old in good health.

This clone has only a few counts. CDR3 amino acids: CASTVDRGNTIYF. The CDR3 DNA follows: TGTGCCAGCACCGTCGACAGGGGCAACACCATATATTTT. J is TRBJ1-3 and V is TRBV27; 8 bases line up with TRBD1. Germline CDR1 is MNHEY and CDR2 is SMNVEV (reference sequence). This CDR3 region has 13 residues. Trimming at V came to 7 bases and at J to 7 bases, leaving 6 bases not matched to a gene.

This rearrangement joins TRBV3-1 (or the pseudogene TRBV3-2) to TRBJ1-1; D remains ambiguous. The CDR3 is made up of 15 amino acids. Germline V gives CDR1 LGHDT, CDR2 YNNKEL (reference sequence). Trimming left V 2 bases short and J 3 bases short, with 13 bases between. The CDR3 protein is CASSQRPWADTEAFF. CDR3 sequence (DNA): TGTGCCAGCAGCCAAAGACCCTGGGCGGACACTGAAGCTTTCTTT.

The V and J genes are TRBV28 and TRBJ2-7; 8 bases line up with TRBD2. V dropped 2 bases and J dropped 6; count of bases not matched to a gene: 6. The germline V gene encodes CDR1 MDHEN and CDR2 SYDVKM. The CDR3 loop spans 14 amino acids. Here the CDR3 reads CASSLTAGVAEQYF. For the CDR3, the DNA is TGTGCCAGCAGTTTAACAGCGGGAGTGGCCGAGCAGTACTTC.

The chain employs TRBV4-2 and TRBJ2-2; TRBD1 aligns across 7 bases. CDR3 length equals 15 residues. The germline CDR1 and CDR2 sequences are LGHNA and YNFKEQ. Trimming took 4 bases from V and 2 from J; bases not matched to a gene: 4. DNA for the CDR3: TGTGCCAGCAGCCTAGGGGGCGCCAACACCGGGGAGCTGTTTTTT. Its protein is CASSLGGANTGELFF.

The chain links TRBV7-9 to TRBJ1-2; D call uncertain. V lost 5 bases and J 8 bases, leaving 9 bases between the germline ends. This CDR3 contains 11 residues. Germline lookup yields CDR1 SEHNR and CDR2 FQNEAQ (reference sequence). The chain's CDR3 is CASSLEEGYTF. In nucleotides, the CDR3 is TGTGCCAGCAGCCTAGAAGAAGGCTACACCTTC.

This clone appeared a few times. The V and J genes are TRBV19 and TRBJ2-1, with unresolved D. The V gene lost 5 bases and the J gene lost 6 bases, with 11 bases spanning the gap. The CDR3 sequence is 13 residues long. Germline CDR1 LNHDA, CDR2 SQIVND (reference sequence). CDR3 sequence (DNA): TGTGCCAGTAGTGCGGAGTCACGCAATGAGCAGTTCTTC. It encodes CASSAESRNEQFF.

The genes are TRBV27 and TRBJ1-1; the D is unclear. CDR3 length: 12 residues. Trimming shortened V by 7 bases and J by 9 bases, and 15 bases separated the two germline ends. CDR1 and CDR2 from the germline V gene are MNHEY and SMNVEV (reference sequence). The CDR3 region is CASKARGRKAFF. The CDR3 DNA sequence: TGTGCCAGCAAAGCCCGAGGGAGAAAAGCTTTCTTT.

The chain is built from TRBV7-3 and TRBJ2-1, with TRBD1 identical over 7 bases. Losses at the gene ends were 5 bases for V and 0 bases for J; bases not matched to a gene: 7. CDR3 size: 16 residues. Germline-derived CDR1 and CDR2 are SGHTA and FQGTGA. Here the CDR3 DNA reads TGTGCCAGCAGCCCAACCAGGGGGAGCTCCTACAATGAGCAGTTCTTC. Translated, it gives CASSPTRGSSYNEQFF.

The chain carries TRBV6-5 and TRBJ1-1; D perhaps matches TRBD1 (6 bases). Trimming left V 7 bases short and J 5 bases short, with 17 bases between. The CDR3 runs to 14 residues. Germline CDR1 is MNHEY and CDR2 is SVGAGI. CDR3 bases: TGTGCCAGCAAATTTACAGGGACGGGGACTGAAGCTTTCTTT. Protein product: CASKFTGTGTEAFF.

This sequence joins TRBV3-1 (or the pseudogene TRBV3-2) and TRBJ2-5; D is undetermined. The CDR3 extends over 11 amino acids. Looked up from germline, CDR1 is LGHDT and CDR2 is YNNKEL (reference sequence). Trimming removed 1 base from V and 7 bases from J, with 4 bases in between. CDR3 nucleotides: TGTGCCAGCAGCCAAGGGGTGACCCAGTACTTC. It yields the protein CASSQGVTQYF.

The chain employs TRBV2 and TRBJ2-3; 7 bases are shared with TRBD2. The ends lost 6 bases at V and 6 bases at J; junction bases unmatched: 6. Germline CDR1 and CDR2: SNHLY and FYNNEI. This CDR3 spans 13 amino acids. The CDR3: CASRGLFLDTQYF. The CDR3, as DNA: TGTGCCAGCAGGGGACTATTCCTTGATACGCAGTATTTT.

The chain recombines TRBV27 with TRBJ2-5; D is unclear. The CDR3 runs to 13 residues. V was pared by 2 bases and J by 7 bases, with 11 bases between. Germline V gene data show CDR1 as MNHEY and CDR2 as SMNVEV (reference sequence). In DNA, the CDR3 is TGTGCCAGCAGTTTAAGGACCGTGGGGACCCAGTACTTC. Translation gives CASSLRTVGTQYF.

The chain has TRBV5-1 and TRBJ2-6, with D perhaps being TRBD1 or TRBD2 (6 bases each). The CDR3 consists of 17 residues. CDR1 and CDR2 (germline): SGHRS, YFSETQ. Deletions cut 4 bases from V and 0 bases from J, with 14 bases between. CDR3 bases: TGCGCCAGCAGCGGGAGGACAGACTACTCTGGGGCCAACGTCCTGACTTTC. This codes for CASSGRTDYSGANVLTF.

In nucleotides, the CDR3 is TGTGCCAGCAGCTTAGTAGGGGTGACTGAAGCTTTCTTT. The encoded protein is CASSLVGVTEAFF. The chain combines TRBV7-2 with TRBJ1-1, with D maybe TRBD1 (5 bases). Germline CDR1 is SGHTA and CDR2 is FQGNSA. Trimming removed 1 base from V and 5 bases from J, with 8 bases in between. The CDR3 covers 13 residues.

CDR3 loop: CATRTGQGAYEQYF. The DNA of the CDR3 is TGTGCCACCAGGACGGGACAGGGGGCCTACGAGCAGTACTTC. This sequence joins TRBV15 and TRBJ2-7; 11 bases align to TRBD1. The CDR3 totals 14 residues. Germline values: CDR1 LNHNV, CDR2 YYDKDF (reference sequence). J lost 2 bases, V lost 6 bases, and 3 bases had no gene match.

CDR3 nucleotides: TGTGCCAGCAGTCCACTAGTTGGCACAGATACGCAGTATTTT. Protein: CASSPLVGTDTQYF. V gene TRBV2 combines with J gene TRBJ2-3; possible D gene TRBD2, 5 bases. The germline CDR1 and CDR2 sequences are SNHLY and FYNNEI. Trimming removed 5 bases at V and 1 base at J, with 10 bases between. This CDR3 has 14 amino acids.

The chain links TRBV28 to TRBJ1-5; D gene uncertain. V lost 3 bases and J lost 1, with 22 bases in between. This CDR3 is built from 19 residues. Germline-derived CDR1 and CDR2 are MDHEN and SYDVKM. The CDR3 coding sequence is TGTGCCAGCAGTTTTCGGGTAGCCGTACTTTCCAGGAGCAATCAGCCCCAGCATTTT. Residues: CASSFRVAVLSRSNQPQHF.

J is TRBJ1-6 and V is TRBV3-1 (or the pseudogene TRBV3-2); 7 nucleotides align to TRBD1. Germline V gives CDR1 LGHDT, CDR2 YNNKEL (reference sequence). The CDR3 spans 18 residues. The J segment lost 6 bases and the V segment lost 2 bases, leaving 13 bases of the junction unmatched. CDR3 DNA sequence: TGTGCCAGCAGCCAAAAGGGGGTAGGGGGCGGTGGTAATTCACCCCTCCACTTT. Residues: CASSQKGVGGGGNSPLHF.

CDR3 nucleotides: TGTGCCAGCAGGCGGTGGAACACTGAAGCTTTCTTT. Translating it yields CASRRWNTEAFF. The V and J genes are TRBV28 and TRBJ1-1; no clear D. CDR1 is MDHEN and CDR2 is SYDVKM in the germline V gene. This CDR3 spans 12 amino acids. V shed 6 bases and J shed 1 base, with 6 bases lying between them.

The rearrangement joins TRBV11-2 to TRBJ2-7; D is undetermined. The CDR3 consists of 14 residues. Germline CDR1 and CDR2: SGHAT and FQNNGV. The V gene lost 1 base and the J gene lost 5 bases, with 12 bases spanning the gap. The chain's CDR3 is CASSLGLSSDEQYF. The CDR3 DNA sequence: TGTGCCAGCAGCTTAGGTCTTAGCAGCGACGAGCAGTACTTC.

The V gene is TRBV10-3, the J gene TRBJ2-5, with 7 bases that match TRBD2. V lost 8 bases to trimming and J lost 4 bases; unmatched junction nucleotides: 4. This CDR3 has 12 amino acids. Germline CDR1 and CDR2: ENHRY and SYGVKD. CDR3 bases: TGTGCCATCTCCCCTAGCGGAGAGACCCAGTACTTC. It encodes CAISPSGETQYF.